What follows are 30 T cell receptor beta chains derived from one specimen sequenced in a study of OX40 agonist ivuxolimab in advanced cancers. Assay: immunoSEQ multiplex PCR; the TCRdb copy retains only in-frame clones and omits some. The table has 46,000 or so clones, 85% to 90% seen once. The sample consisted of CD4+ or CD8+ T cells sorted from blood, taken in a trial of the OX40 agonist ivuxolimab. Source of these receptors: an adult with an advanced solid tumor such as melanoma, head and neck, liver or kidney cancer.

V gene TRBV9 combines with J gene TRBJ1-4, with TRBD1 matching 9 bases. Trimming removed 1 base from V and 3 bases from J; junction bases left unmatched: 7. The germline gives CDR1 SGDLS, CDR2 YYNGEE. The CDR3 runs to 17 residues. The CDR3 nucleotides read TGTGCCAGCAGCGTACTCGGACAGGGGTTAGCTAATGAAAAACTGTTTTTT. It encodes CASSVLGQGLANEKLFF.

The chain has TRBV4-1 and TRBJ2-5, with TRBD1 matching over 8 bases. The V gene end was trimmed by 1 base and the J gene end by 5 bases; junction bases not matched to a gene: 6. CDR1 and CDR2 (germline): MGHRA, YSYEKL. CDR3 length: 15 residues. The CDR3 spells CASSQGQGSAETQYF. The CDR3 bases are TGCGCCAGCAGCCAAGGACAGGGGTCCGCCGAGACCCAGTACTTC.

The CDR3 bases are TGCGCCAGCAGCCACAAACAGGAGGGACCCACTGAAGCTTTCTTT. Amino acids: CASSHKQEGPTEAFF. The chain is built from TRBV5-1 and TRBJ1-1; possibly TRBD1 for D (5 bases). V dropped 4 bases and J dropped 4 bases, with 17 bases sitting between them. Germline V gene sequence: CDR1 SGHRS, CDR2 YFSETQ. The CDR3 sequence is 15 residues long.

The chain joins TRBV7-2 to TRBJ1-6; TRBD1 matches 10 bases. Trimming took 3 bases from V and 7 from J; bases not matched to a gene: 6. This CDR3 is 16 amino acids long. Germline V gene data show CDR1 as SGHTA and CDR2 as FQGNSA. The CDR3 here is CASSLRQGARNSPLHF. DNA for the CDR3: TGTGCCAGCAGCTTGCGACAGGGGGCCCGGAATTCACCCCTCCACTTT.

Details on this clone: Other nucleotide sequences from this sample produce the same CDR3. The rearrangement links TRBV29-1 to TRBJ2-3; 9 nucleotides align to TRBD1. The germline V gene has CDR1 SQVTM and CDR2 ANQGSEA. With 6 bases clipped from V and 2 bases from J, the junction kept 6 bases outside the gene matches. The CDR3 is 14 amino acids. This CDR3 is CSVEGQGYTDTQYF. CDR3 sequence (DNA): TGCAGCGTCGAGGGACAGGGTTACACAGATACGCAGTATTTT.

This clone occurred once. The chain links TRBV7-8 to TRBJ1-5; TRBD1 agrees at 7 bases. The CDR3 consists of 15 residues. The V gene end was trimmed by 1 base and the J gene end by 3 bases; junction bases not matched to a gene: 3. CDR1 and CDR2 from the germline V gene are SGHVS and FQNEAQ. CDR3 DNA: TGTGCCAGCAGCTTAGGGACAGGCCACAATCAGCCCCAGCATTTT. Amino acid sequence: CASSLGTGHNQPQHF. Full variable domain (missing parts from reference TRBV7-8 and TRBJ1-5): GAGVSQSPRYKVAKRGQDVALRCDPISGHVSLFWYQQALGQGPEFLTYFQNEAQLDKSGLPSDRFFAERPEGSVSTLKIQRTQQEDSAVYLCASSLGTGHNQPQHFGDGTRLSIL.

The rearrangement links TRBV9 to TRBJ2-7; the match to TRBD1 covers 7 bases. V dropped 3 bases and J dropped 4; count of bases not matched to a gene: 13. From germline, CDR1 is SGDLS and CDR2 YYNGEE. This CDR3 region has 16 residues. CDR3 coding DNA: TGTGCCAGCAGCGCCGGAAAAGGGGGCCGGGTTTACGAGCAGTACTTC. It translates to CASSAGKGGRVYEQYF.

This chain links TRBV13 with TRBJ1-5; no clear D. The CDR3 length is 14 residues. Trimming removed 0 bases from V and 9 bases from J, with 12 bases in between. CDR1 PRHDT and CDR2 FYEKMQ come from the germline V gene (reference sequence). The CDR3 loop reads CASSLGRAVRPQHF. CDR3 DNA: TGTGCCAGCAGCTTAGGCCGGGCCGTTAGGCCCCAGCATTTT. Using reference TRBV13 and TRBJ1-5 for the parts outside the CDR3, the full variable domain is AAGVIQSPRHLIKEKRETATLKCYPIPRHDTVYWYQQGPGQDPQFLISFYEKMQSDKGSIPDRFSAQQFSDYHSELNMSSLELGDSALYFCASSLGRAVRPQHFGDGTRLSIL.

V and J are TRBV15 and TRBJ1-2, with 10 bases identical to TRBD1. Losses at the gene ends were 5 bases for V and 8 bases for J; bases not matched to a gene: 11. CDR3 length: 15 amino acids. Germline CDR1 and CDR2: LNHNV and YYDKDF (reference sequence). CDR3: CATSGKTGGRGGYTF. CDR3 sequence (DNA): TGTGCCACCAGCGGTAAGACAGGGGGCCGTGGAGGCTACACCTTC.

The CDR3 DNA reads as TGTGCCAGCTCACCACCGATCACGAACACTGAAGCTTTCTTT. Translated, it gives CASSPPITNTEAFF. The rearrangement uses TRBV18 and TRBJ1-1; D remains ambiguous. CDR1 and CDR2 from the germline V gene are KGHSH and LQKENI. The CDR3 length is 14 residues. With 0 bases removed from V and 1 base from J, the gap between germline ends came to 6 bases.

This sequence joins TRBV7-9 and TRBJ1-1; TRBD1 aligns across 8 bases. Germline V CDR1 and CDR2: SEHNR, FQNEAQ (reference sequence). J was trimmed by 6 bases and V by 5 bases; bases with no gene match: 8. The CDR3 is made up of 14 amino acids. The CDR3 is CASSARQGFPEAFF. In DNA form, the CDR3 reads TGTGCCAGCAGCGCAAGACAGGGGTTCCCTGAAGCTTTCTTT.

V is TRBV7-8 and J is TRBJ2-7, with 13 positions matching TRBD2. CDR1 and CDR2 (germline): SGHVS, FQNEAQ. V lost 4 bases, J lost 2 bases, and 2 bases stayed unmatched. This CDR3 contains 15 residues. CDR3 nucleotides: TGTGCCAGCAGCTCAGGACTAGCGGGAGCCTACGAGCAGTACTTC. Its protein is CASSSGLAGAYEQYF.

The chain links TRBV5-8 to TRBJ1-2, with TRBD1 matching 8 bases. The CDR3 consists of 13 residues. V lost 4 bases, J lost 5 bases, and 4 bases stayed unmatched. Germline values: CDR1 SGHTS, CDR2 YDEGEE. The CDR3 loop is CASSEDRVYGYTF. CDR3 DNA: TGTGCCAGCAGCGAGGACAGGGTGTATGGCTACACCTTC.

V gene TRBV10-3 combines with J gene TRBJ2-7; D unclear. Germline V gene sequence: CDR1 ENHRY, CDR2 SYGVKD. V was cut by 2 bases and J by 4 bases, with 6 bases left in between. This CDR3 comprises 12 residues. Written as DNA, the CDR3 is TGTGCCATCAGTGAGCAGGTATACGAGCAGTACTTC. Amino acids: CAISEQVYEQYF.

The J gene is TRBJ1-1, the V gene TRBV5-6; 7 nucleotides match TRBD1. Germline V gene sequence: CDR1 SGHDT, CDR2 YYEEEE. This CDR3 spans 14 amino acids. With 2 bases clipped from V and 1 base from J, the junction kept 2 bases outside the gene matches. CDR3 residues: CASSFTGANTEAFF. The DNA for the CDR3 is TGTGCCAGCAGCTTCACAGGGGCGAACACTGAAGCTTTCTTT.

The J gene is TRBJ1-2, the V gene TRBV13; TRBD1 aligns across 8 bases. Looked up from germline, CDR1 is PRHDT and CDR2 is FYEKMQ (reference sequence). V was pared by 6 bases and J by 6 bases, with 12 bases of the junction left unmatched. The CDR3 extends over 15 amino acids. The CDR3 coding sequence is TGTGCCAGCAGTTCCGGGACAGGCCGCGCGAATGGCTACACCTTC. It specifies CASSSGTGRANGYTF.

The chain employs TRBV5-1 and TRBJ1-1; 9 nucleotides agree with TRBD1. V lost 3 bases, J lost 4 bases, and 7 bases stayed unmatched. This CDR3 has 15 residues. Germline V gene lookup returns CDR1 SGHRS and CDR2 YFSETQ. CDR3 in amino acids: CASSWVGTGSTEAFF. The CDR3 coding sequence is TGCGCCAGCAGCTGGGTGGGGACAGGGTCCACTGAAGCTTTCTTT.

This chain uses TRBV4-1 with TRBJ2-1; TRBD2 aligns across 8 bases. With V trimmed by 0 bases and J by 5 bases, 6 bases remained unmatched. Germline CDR1 and CDR2: MGHRA and YSYEKL. The length of the CDR3 is 16 residues. In DNA form, the CDR3 reads TGCGCCAGCAGCCAAGATTTTACTAGCGGAGACAATGAGCAGTTCTTC. Amino acid sequence: CASSQDFTSGDNEQFF.

The chain uses TRBV27 and TRBJ2-2; 8 bases fit TRBD2. In germline, CDR1 is MNHEY, CDR2 SMNVEV (reference sequence). The length of the CDR3 is 16 residues. With 0 bases clipped from V and 7 bases from J, the junction kept 7 bases outside the gene matches. CDR3 amino acids: CASSLSRGGLNGELFF. CDR3 coding DNA: TGTGCCAGCAGTTTATCCCGGGGGGGGCTGAACGGGGAGCTGTTTTTT.

The gene calls are TRBV4-2 and TRBJ2-2, with D perhaps matching TRBD1 (5 bases). CDR1 is LGHNA, CDR2 YNFKEQ, per germline. This CDR3 is built from 15 residues. Trimming cost V 1 base and J 10 bases, with 16 bases left between them. CDR3 loop: CASSQVSTASLELFF. The CDR3 DNA reads TGTGCCAGCAGCCAAGTATCGACAGCTTCCCTGGAGCTGTTTTTT.

The rearrangement joins TRBV11-2 to TRBJ2-7; D might be TRBD1 (5 bases). Germline V CDR1 and CDR2: SGHAT, FQNNGV. The CDR3 length is 15 residues. V was clipped by 5 bases and J by 1 base, with 15 bases between them. Here the CDR3 DNA reads TGTGCCAGCAGCCCTACCTCAGGGCTATCCTACGAGCAGTACTTC. This gives the protein CASSPTSGLSYEQYF.

The V gene is TRBV19, the J gene TRBJ1-2, with D possibly TRBD1 on 5 matching bases. Trimming cost V 7 bases and J 1 base, with 16 bases left between them. The CDR3 loop spans 15 amino acids. The germline V gene has CDR1 LNHDA and CDR2 SQIVND (reference sequence). The CDR3 region is CASIPRTTNNYGYTF. DNA of the CDR3: TGTGCCAGTATCCCTAGGACAACTAATAACTATGGCTACACCTTC. Complete variable domain (other parts from reference TRBV19 and TRBJ1-2): DGGITQSPKYLFRKEGQNVTLSCEQNLNHDAMYWYRQDPGQGLRLIYYSQIVNDFQKGDIAEGYSVSREKKESFPLTVTSAQKNPTAFYLCASIPRTTNNYGYTFGSGTRLTVV.

The V gene is TRBV27, the J gene TRBJ1-1; TRBD1 might be the D (5 bases). Germline CDR1 and CDR2: MNHEY and SMNVEV (reference sequence). This CDR3 contains 15 residues. Between the trimmed V and J ends, which lost 0 bases and 4 bases, there was a span of 12 bases. The CDR3 sequence is CASSLSRQGGTEAFF. CDR3 coding DNA: TGTGCCAGCAGTTTATCCCGCCAGGGTGGCACTGAAGCTTTCTTT.

This chain joins TRBV4-1 and TRBJ2-7; D ambiguous. The CDR3 is made up of 13 amino acids. CDR1 is MGHRA, CDR2 YSYEKL, per germline. The V gene lost 1 base and the J gene lost 4 bases, with 8 bases spanning the gap. The CDR3 bases are TGCGCCAGCAGCCAAGTTGGAACGTACGAGCAGTACTTC. This sequence encodes CASSQVGTYEQYF.

The rearrangement joins TRBV9 to TRBJ2-3; 12 bases map to TRBD2. V was pared by 6 bases and J by 5 bases, with 4 bases of the junction left unmatched. Germline V CDR1 and CDR2: SGDLS, YYNGEE. The CDR3 is 14 amino acids. The CDR3 protein is CASNLAGGLDTQYF. The CDR3 coding sequence is TGTGCCAGCAACCTAGCGGGGGGGCTAGATACGCAGTATTTT.

The chain links TRBV5-6 to TRBJ2-7; possibly TRBD1 for D (6 bases). Germline V CDR1 and CDR2: SGHDT, YYEEEE. Trimming removed 4 bases from V and 5 bases from J, with 13 bases in between. This CDR3 contains 13 residues. CDR3 sequence (DNA): TGTGCCAGCAGCATGACAGGTATGAACGAGCAGTACTTC. Its protein product is CASSMTGMNEQYF.

The chain joins TRBV4-1 to TRBJ2-3, with TRBD2 matching 9 bases. The trim removed 2 bases at V and 2 bases at J, leaving 8 bases unmatched. The germline V gene has CDR1 MGHRA and CDR2 YSYEKL. The CDR3 length is 17 residues. The CDR3 protein is CASSQLIAGASTDTQYF. CDR3 sequence (DNA): TGCGCCAGCAGCCAATTGATAGCGGGGGCCTCCACAGATACGCAGTATTTT.

The chain recombines TRBV10-3 with TRBJ2-1; 7 nucleotides agree with TRBD2. Germline V gives CDR1 ENHRY, CDR2 SYGVKD. V lost 6 bases, J lost 0 bases, and 5 bases stayed unmatched. This CDR3 region has 15 residues. CDR3 coding DNA: TGTGCCATCAGCCCCGGGGGGAGCTCCTACAATGAGCAGTTCTTC. This sequence encodes CAISPGGSSYNEQFF.

The CDR3 sequence is CASSLASGDEQFF. Written as DNA, the CDR3 is TGTGCCAGCAGCCTCGCTAGCGGCGATGAGCAGTTCTTC. This sequence joins TRBV13 and TRBJ2-1; 7 bases fit TRBD2. This CDR3 has 13 residues. Germline V gene lookup returns CDR1 PRHDT and CDR2 FYEKMQ (reference sequence). V shed 5 bases, J shed 8 bases, and the junction held 6 bases outside the gene matches.

V gene TRBV9 combines with J gene TRBJ2-5; 7 bases map to TRBD1. The CDR3 consists of 15 residues. J was trimmed by 0 bases and V by 2 bases; bases with no gene match: 4. From germline, CDR1 is SGDLS and CDR2 YYNGEE. The CDR3 coding sequence is TGTGCCAGCAGCGTTTACGGGACAGACCAAGAGACCCAGTACTTC. Its translation: CASSVYGTDQETQYF.